These T cell receptor beta chains were read from a single sample in a study of T cell changes during pregnancy in multiple sclerosis. Method: immunoSEQ multiplex PCR; TCRdb's copy keeps in-frame clones and lacks some. Of under 50,000 clones in the sample, 85% to 95% were seen once. This sample comprised CD8+ T cells from peripheral blood mononuclear cells, obtained in the first trimester of pregnancy. Receptors were obtained from a female donor with multiple sclerosis, enrolled in a pregnancy study. Both conserved end residues are part of each CDR3. The D gene is left open where the match is weak. Clone size is not always given. Where it is, it says once, few, many or a class for expanded clones.

d_gene: TRBD2; j_gene: TRBJ2-3; v_gene: TRBV5-1; abundance: .; CDR3nt: TGCGCCAGCAGCTTAAAGCTAGCGGGAGAAACAGATACGCAGTATTTT; CDR3aa: CASSLKLAGETDTQYF
d_gene: .; j_gene: TRBJ2-1; v_gene: TRBV29-1; abundance: .; CDR3nt: TGCAGCGTTGTTGTTAGGGGCCATGAGCAGTTCTTC; CDR3aa: CSVVVRGHEQFF
d_gene: .; j_gene: TRBJ2-3; v_gene: TRBV9; abundance: .; CDR3nt: TGTGCCAGCAGCGGGGAAGCGGGTGGCACAGATACGCAGTATTTT; CDR3aa: CASSGEAGGTDTQYF
d_gene: TRBD2; j_gene: TRBJ2-7; v_gene: TRBV27; abundance: .; CDR3nt: TGTGCCAGCAGTTTTGGCGGGGGCGAGCAGTACTTC; CDR3aa: CASSFGGGEQYF
d_gene: .; j_gene: TRBJ2-1; v_gene: TRBV14; abundance: .; CDR3nt: TGTGCCAGCAGCCCAATCTCCTCAGGTGAGCAGTTCTTC; CDR3aa: CASSPISSGEQFF
d_gene: .; j_gene: TRBJ2-7; v_gene: TRBV28; abundance: .; CDR3nt: TGTGCCAGCAGTCTCAGGGGCTCCTACGAGCAGTACTTC; CDR3aa: CASSLRGSYEQYF
d_gene: .; j_gene: TRBJ2-2; v_gene: TRBV7-9; abundance: .; CDR3nt: TGTGCCAGCAGCTCTCCGGCCGGGGAGCTGTTTTTT; CDR3aa: CASSSPAGELFF
d_gene: TRBD2; j_gene: TRBJ2-2; v_gene: TRBV7-9; abundance: .; CDR3nt: TGTGCCAGCACCCCCGCCGGGGCAGGGAGGGGAACCGGGGAGCTGTTTTTT; CDR3aa: CASTPAGAGRGTGELFF
d_gene: .; j_gene: TRBJ2-2; v_gene: TRBV7-8; abundance: .; CDR3nt: TGTGCCAGCAGCTACAGGGGAGGAGGAGGGGAGCTGTTTTTT; CDR3aa: CASSYRGGGGELFF
d_gene: .; j_gene: TRBJ2-3; v_gene: TRBV9; abundance: .; CDR3nt: TGTGCCAGCAGCGTAGAGGGAGCAGTCACAGATACGCAGTATTTT; CDR3aa: CASSVEGAVTDTQYF
d_gene: .; j_gene: TRBJ2-7; v_gene: TRBV6-6; abundance: .; CDR3nt: TGTGCCAGCTCCACCCCCTGGCGGGCGACGGGGGAGCAGTACTTC; CDR3aa: CASSTPWRATGEQYF
d_gene: TRBD2; j_gene: TRBJ2-2; v_gene: TRBV4-3; abundance: .; CDR3nt: TGCGCCAGCAGCCAAGATTATGCTAGCGGGAGATTAGGGGAGCTGTTTTTT; CDR3aa: CASSQDYASGRLGELFF
d_gene: TRBD2; j_gene: TRBJ2-7; v_gene: TRBV9; abundance: .; CDR3nt: TGTGCCAGCAGCGTAGTTTCTGGCGGGAGGGTGAACGAGCAGTACTTC; CDR3aa: CASSVVSGGRVNEQYF
d_gene: TRBD1; j_gene: TRBJ2-1; v_gene: TRBV5-8; abundance: once; CDR3nt: TGTGCCAGCAGCGACCCGGGACAGGGCGACAATGAGCAGTTCTTC; CDR3aa: CASSDPGQGDNEQFF
d_gene: .; j_gene: TRBJ1-2; v_gene: TRBV4-3; abundance: .; CDR3nt: TGCGCCAGCAGCCAAGGAGGACATGATGGCTACACCTTC; CDR3aa: CASSQGGHDGYTF
d_gene: TRBD1; j_gene: TRBJ2-7; v_gene: TRBV6-5; abundance: .; CDR3nt: TGTGCCAGCAGTTACCGGACAGGCCCGAAGGTCGAGCAGTACTTC; CDR3aa: CASSYRTGPKVEQYF
d_gene: TRBD1; j_gene: TRBJ2-1; v_gene: TRBV18; abundance: .; CDR3nt: TGTGCCAGCTCACCACAAGGACAGGGGCTCAATGAGCAGTTCTTC; CDR3aa: CASSPQGQGLNEQFF
d_gene: TRBD2; j_gene: TRBJ2-7; v_gene: TRBV5-1; abundance: .; CDR3nt: TGCGCCAGCAGGATTAGCGGGAGAACCCACGAGCAGTACTTC; CDR3aa: CASRISGRTHEQYF
d_gene: TRBD1; j_gene: TRBJ1-1; v_gene: TRBV7-9; abundance: .; CDR3nt: TGTGCCAGCAGTCCCAGCCTCGGGACAGCCACGATGGGCACTGAAGCTTTCTTT; CDR3aa: CASSPSLGTATMGTEAFF
d_gene: TRBD1; j_gene: TRBJ2-5; v_gene: TRBV28; abundance: .; CDR3nt: TGTGCCAGCAGTTTGATGGACAGGGAAGAGACCCAGTACTTC; CDR3aa: CASSLMDREETQYF
d_gene: .; j_gene: TRBJ2-7; v_gene: TRBV28; abundance: .; CDR3nt: TGTGCCAGCAGTTCATTGGAGGGCCTCTACGAGCAGTACTTC; CDR3aa: CASSSLEGLYEQYF
d_gene: TRBD1; j_gene: TRBJ2-7; v_gene: TRBV28; abundance: .; CDR3nt: TGTGCCAGCGGGAGGGACAGGGGTAGTTATGACGGGTCCTACGAGCAGTACTTC; CDR3aa: CASGRDRGSYDGSYEQYF
d_gene: .; j_gene: TRBJ1-4; v_gene: TRBV15; abundance: .; CDR3nt: TGTGCCACCAGCAGACCCCCCGGGGACTCCTATCGGGGGGCAACTAATGAAAAACTGTTTTTT; CDR3aa: CATSRPPGDSYRGATNEKLFF
d_gene: .; j_gene: TRBJ2-1; v_gene: TRBV29-1; abundance: .; CDR3nt: TGCAGCGTTGCCCAAAATGAGCAGTTCTTC; CDR3aa: CSVAQNEQFF
d_gene: .; j_gene: TRBJ1-4; v_gene: TRBV5-6; abundance: .; CDR3nt: TGTGCCAGCAGCTTGGCCGCTAATGAAAAACTGTTTTTT; CDR3aa: CASSLAANEKLFF
d_gene: TRBD1; j_gene: TRBJ2-1; v_gene: TRBV5-6; abundance: .; CDR3nt: TGTGCCAGCACAGGGGGCTCCTACAATGAGCAGTTCTTC; CDR3aa: CASTGGSYNEQFF
d_gene: .; j_gene: TRBJ1-2; v_gene: TRBV7-8; abundance: .; CDR3nt: TGTGCCAGCAGCTTAGTTCTGGGGGGAAACTATGGCTACACCTTC; CDR3aa: CASSLVLGGNYGYTF
d_gene: .; j_gene: TRBJ1-5; v_gene: TRBV4-1; abundance: once; CDR3nt: TGCGCCAGCAGCCACCCCACAGGGAGCAATCAGCCCCAGCATTTT; CDR3aa: CASSHPTGSNQPQHF
d_gene: TRBD1; j_gene: TRBJ2-7; v_gene: TRBV27; abundance: .; CDR3nt: TGTGCCAGCATCCCCGGGACAGGGTACAACGAGCAGTACTTC; CDR3aa: CASIPGTGYNEQYF
d_gene: TRBD2; j_gene: TRBJ2-7; v_gene: TRBV19; abundance: .; CDR3nt: TGTGCCAGTAGTTTTACTAGCGGCTCCTACGAGCAGTACTTC; CDR3aa: CASSFTSGSYEQYF
d_gene: .; j_gene: TRBJ2-5; v_gene: TRBV11-2; abundance: once; CDR3nt: TGTGCCAGCAGCGCGGACACTGGCTGGACCCAGTACTTC; CDR3aa: CASSADTGWTQYF
d_gene: TRBD1; j_gene: TRBJ2-7; v_gene: TRBV9; abundance: .; CDR3nt: TGTGCCAGCAGCGGTGGTCGGGACAGCCTCTACGAGCAGTACTTC; CDR3aa: CASSGGRDSLYEQYF